What follows are 27 T cell receptor beta chains derived from one specimen sequenced in a study of radiotherapy plus CTLA-4 blockade in lung cancer. Clones were read by immunoSEQ multiplex PCR, and TCRdb kept only the in-frame ones, dropping some. The sample contains some 78,000 clones, approximately 86% of which appear only once. Sequenced here: peripheral blood, sampled from a patient treated with radiotherapy plus ipilimumab. The receptors derive from a human donor with non-small cell lung cancer who had stable disease on radiotherapy plus ipilimumab.

The V call is TRBV9, the J call TRBJ2-2; 7 bases fit TRBD2. CDR1 is SGDLS and CDR2 is YYNGEE in the germline V gene. This CDR3 has 18 residues. V shed 4 bases and J 3 bases; nucleotides not matched to a gene: 15. CDR3 loop: CASSIHSGTAGDTGELFF. The DNA for the CDR3 is TGTGCCAGCAGCATCCATTCAGGGACCGCGGGAGACACCGGGGAGCTGTTTTTT.

This sequence joins TRBV27 and TRBJ2-7; the D gene is possibly TRBD1 (6 bases). CDR1 is MNHEY and CDR2 is SMNVEV in the germline V gene (reference sequence). This CDR3 spans 16 amino acids. The ends were cut back, 7 bases at V and 6 bases at J, with 25 bases in the middle. CDR3 nucleotides: TGTGCCAGCACCCTCCGTTGGGGACACATAATCTCCGAGCAGTACTTC. Its translation is CASTLRWGHIISEQYF.

The chain uses TRBV2 and TRBJ1-5; unclear D gene. The CDR3 loop spans 14 amino acids. V lost 2 bases and J lost 0, with 5 bases in between. Germline assignment: CDR1 SNHLY and CDR2 FYNNEI. CDR3 nucleotides: TGTGCCAGCAGTGAACAAAATAGCAATCAGCCCCAGCATTTT. Translating gives CASSEQNSNQPQHF.

This clone has only a few counts. The CDR3 spells CASSLLTGASEQYF. CDR3 DNA sequence: TGTGCCAGTAGCCTCTTAACGGGAGCCTCCGAGCAGTACTTC. The V and J genes are TRBV19 and TRBJ2-7, with D possibly matching TRBD2 (6 bases). Trimming cost V 6 bases and J 6 bases, with 18 bases left between them. Germline V gives CDR1 LNHDA, CDR2 SQIVND (reference sequence). CDR3 length: 14 residues.

The count of this clone is one. The genes are TRBV9 and TRBJ2-1, with 7 positions matching TRBD1. The V and J ends lost 2 bases and 5 bases, in that order; junction bases with no gene match: 7. CDR3 length equals 15 residues. Germline-derived CDR1 and CDR2 are SGDLS and YYNGEE. The CDR3 DNA reads TGTGCCAGCAGCGTTACCGGGACAGATAACAATGAGCAGTTCTTC. Its protein is CASSVTGTDNNEQFF.

V usage is TRBV19 and J usage is TRBJ1-2; 8 bases line up with TRBD1. This CDR3 contains 16 residues. V shed 1 base and J 7 bases; nucleotides not matched to a gene: 11. The germline gives CDR1 LNHDA, CDR2 SQIVND (reference sequence). The CDR3 sequence: CASSIVAGGPSSGYTF. CDR3 coding DNA: TGTGCCAGTAGTATAGTAGCAGGGGGCCCGTCATCTGGCTACACCTTC.

The chain has TRBV7-7 and TRBJ2-2; 10 nucleotides match TRBD1. This CDR3 region has 15 residues. Germline assignment: CDR1 SSHAT and CDR2 FNYEAQ (reference sequence). Trimming cost V 3 bases and J 4 bases; bases outside gene matches: 2. Here the CDR3 reads CASSFGTGVTGELFF. The CDR3, as DNA: TGTGCCAGCAGCTTCGGGACAGGGGTCACCGGGGAGCTGTTTTTT.

The rearrangement links TRBV19 to TRBJ2-7; perhaps D is TRBD1 or TRBD2 (5 bases each). The CDR3 has 14 amino acids. Germline CDR1 reads LNHDA; CDR2 reads SQIVND (reference sequence). Trimming cost V 3 bases and J 4 bases, with 13 bases left between them. The DNA for the CDR3 is TGTGCCAGTAGTATTACGGGACGCCAATACGAGCAGTACTTC. The encoded protein is CASSITGRQYEQYF. Full variable domain (remainder filled in from reference TRBV19 and TRBJ2-7): DGGITQSPKYLFRKEGQNVTLSCEQNLNHDAMYWYRQDPGQGLRLIYYSQIVNDFQKGDIAEGYSVSREKKESFPLTVTSAQKNPTAFYLCASSITGRQYEQYFGPGTRLTVT.

Here the CDR3 DNA reads TGCGCCAGCAGCCAAGATCTAGCGGGGGGCCAAGAGACCCAGTACTTC. Its protein is CASSQDLAGGQETQYF. J is TRBJ2-5 and V is TRBV4-1; 11 bases are shared with TRBD2. V gave up 0 bases and J gave up 1 base; unmatched junction bases: 1. CDR1 is MGHRA and CDR2 is YSYEKL in the germline V gene. This CDR3 is 16 amino acids long.

This clone was seen more than once but under ten times. V gene TRBV6-6 combines with J gene TRBJ2-7; D call uncertain. The CDR3 totals 14 residues. Germline V gives CDR1 MNHNY, CDR2 SVGAGI (reference sequence). V was shortened by 6 bases and J by 2 bases, with 14 bases between the two germline ends. The DNA for the CDR3 is TGTGCCAGCAGCCTTTACGGCAATGCCTACGAGCAGTACTTC. It translates to CASSLYGNAYEQYF.

V usage is TRBV28 and J usage is TRBJ1-2, with 10 bases fitting TRBD1. The CDR3 length is 16 residues. In germline, CDR1 is MDHEN, CDR2 SYDVKM. The V segment lost 5 bases and the J segment 1 base; nucleotides outside the gene matches: 7. The CDR3 nucleotides read TGTGCCAGCAGTACTCGACAGGGGGCCTATAACTATGGCTACACCTTC. Its protein product is CASSTRQGAYNYGYTF.

The V gene is TRBV5-1, the J gene TRBJ1-2; 9 bases align to TRBD1. Germline CDR1 and CDR2: SGHRS and YFSETQ. The CDR3 sequence is 15 residues long. V was clipped by 0 bases and J by 2 bases; unmatched bases: 2. The DNA of the CDR3 is TGCGCCAGCAGCTTGGCAGGGACAGGGAACTATGGCTACACCTTC. As protein: CASSLAGTGNYGYTF.

V is TRBV29-1 and J is TRBJ1-1; D possibly corresponds to TRBD1 (6 bases). Deletions cut 0 bases from V and 8 bases from J, with 13 bases between. This CDR3 is 13 amino acids long. Per the germline V gene, CDR1 is SQVTM and CDR2 is ANQGSEA. CDR3 nucleotide sequence: TGCAGCGTTGAAGATAGGGCAGGGGACGAAGCTTTCTTT. Translating gives CSVEDRAGDEAFF.

The chain is built from TRBV7-9 and TRBJ2-1; 13 nucleotides line up with TRBD2. Per germline, CDR1 SEHNR and CDR2 FQNEAQ (reference sequence). This CDR3 has 15 residues. With V trimmed by 5 bases and J by 8 bases, 6 bases remained unmatched. The CDR3 reads CASSPPLAGGYEQFF. In nucleotides, the CDR3 is TGTGCCAGCAGCCCTCCACTAGCGGGGGGGTATGAGCAGTTCTTC.

The chain uses TRBV29-1 and TRBJ1-1; 9 bases fit TRBD1. The germline V gene has CDR1 SQVTM and CDR2 ANQGSEA. CDR3 length: 14 amino acids. With 7 bases clipped from V and 5 bases from J, the junction kept 11 bases outside the gene matches. The CDR3 DNA reads TGCAGCGCTACCGGGACAGGGATTTGGACTGAAGCTTTCTTT. It yields the protein CSATGTGIWTEAFF.

The chain links TRBV27 to TRBJ2-5; TRBD2 agrees at 14 bases. CDR3 length: 19 residues. Germline V gene data show CDR1 as MNHEY and CDR2 as SMNVEV (reference sequence). Germline trimming cut 3 bases from V and 3 bases from J; bases unmatched to any gene: 12. The CDR3 loop reads CASSFNPPGLAGVKETQYF. The CDR3 DNA reads as TGTGCCAGCAGTTTCAACCCCCCGGGACTAGCGGGAGTCAAAGAGACCCAGTACTTC.

The rearrangement uses TRBV5-1 and TRBJ2-5, with D perhaps TRBD1 (6 bases). The CDR3 has 13 amino acids. Germline V CDR1 and CDR2: SGHRS, YFSETQ. With 0 bases removed from V and 3 bases from J, the gap between germline ends came to 6 bases. In DNA, the CDR3 is TGCGCCAGCAGCTTGGACAGGGAAGAGACCCAGTACTTC. Translation gives CASSLDREETQYF.

V usage is TRBV5-1 and J usage is TRBJ2-4; TRBD2 agrees at 7 bases. The length of the CDR3 is 18 residues. The germline V gene encodes CDR1 SGHRS and CDR2 YFSETQ. J lost 0 bases, V lost 4 bases, and 13 bases had no gene match. CDR3 DNA sequence: TGCGCCAGCAGCCCCCTTGTGGGAGGGGCTCTAGCCAAAAACATTCAGTACTTC. Translation gives CASSPLVGGALAKNIQYF. The full variable domain, in which reference TRBV5-1 and TRBJ2-4 provide the parts outside the CDR3, is KAGVTQTPRYLIKTRGQQVTLSCSPISGHRSVSWYQQTPGQGLQFLFEYFSETQRNKGNFPGRFSGRQFSNSRSEMNVSTLELGDSALYLCASSPLVGGALAKNIQYFGAGTRLSVL.

This chain links TRBV6-5 with TRBJ1-6; D uncertain. The CDR3 covers 14 residues. The germline V gene has CDR1 MNHEY and CDR2 SVGAGI. V lost 0 bases, J lost 7 bases, and 7 bases lay in between. As DNA, the CDR3 is TGTGCCAGCAGTTACTCCCGGAGGAATTCACCCCTCCACTTT. Translated: CASSYSRRNSPLHF.

The chain carries TRBV19 and TRBJ1-2, with TRBD1 identical over 8 bases. The J segment lost 1 base and the V segment lost 5 bases, leaving 12 bases of the junction unmatched. Germline CDR1 and CDR2: LNHDA and SQIVND (reference sequence). The CDR3 covers 17 residues. The CDR3, as DNA: TGTGCCAGTAGTTCCAGGGGGCGCGTCATTGATAACTATGGCTACACCTTC. It codes for CASSSRGRVIDNYGYTF.

This clone has a handful of counts. This rearrangement joins TRBV4-2 to TRBJ2-5, with TRBD2 matching over 9 bases. Germline V CDR1 and CDR2: LGHNA, YNFKEQ. Trimming took 2 bases from V and 2 from J; bases not matched to a gene: 12. The CDR3 contains 18 residues. CDR3 protein: CASSQTIPSGRSQETQYF. CDR3 nucleotide sequence: TGTGCCAGCAGCCAAACCATCCCCAGCGGGAGGTCTCAAGAGACCCAGTACTTC.

This chain connects TRBV10-1 to TRBJ2-3; D unresolved. This CDR3 contains 14 residues. V lost 2 bases and J 1 base, leaving 7 bases between the germline ends. Germline V gene lookup returns CDR1 WNHNN and CDR2 SYGVQD (reference sequence). CDR3 bases: TGCGCCAGCAGTGAGAATCAGGGCACAGATACGCAGTATTTT. Translating gives CASSENQGTDTQYF.

J is TRBJ2-7 and V is TRBV14; TRBD2 aligns across 11 bases. Germline trimming cut 4 bases from V and 9 bases from J; bases unmatched to any gene: 5. Germline CDR1 reads SGHDN; CDR2 reads FVKESK. This CDR3 has 13 residues. The CDR3 here is CASSRSGGAGQYF. The CDR3 DNA reads TGTGCCAGCAGCCGTAGCGGGGGGGCCGGGCAGTACTTC.

The rearrangement links TRBV6-6 to TRBJ2-1, with 12 positions matching TRBD2. Germline loops: CDR1 MNHNY, CDR2 SVGAGI (reference sequence). CDR3 length equals 16 residues. V lost 5 bases, J lost 1 base, and 3 bases stayed unmatched. The CDR3 sequence is CASSTGLAGSYNEQFF. The DNA for the CDR3 is TGTGCCAGCAGTACTGGACTAGCGGGATCCTACAATGAGCAGTTCTTC.

This rearrangement joins TRBV19 to TRBJ1-4, with D perhaps TRBD1 (5 bases). This CDR3 spans 14 amino acids. CDR1 and CDR2 from the germline V gene are LNHDA and SQIVND (reference sequence). Trimming took 0 bases from V and 11 from J, leaving 13 bases between them. Here the CDR3 DNA reads TGTGCCAGTAGTATAGACGCGTCAGGGTTGAAACTGTTTTTT. It translates to CASSIDASGLKLFF.

The chain has TRBV29-1 and TRBJ2-1; no clear D. This CDR3 is built from 12 residues. Per germline, CDR1 SQVTM and CDR2 ANQGSEA. V lost 0 bases and J lost 8, with 8 bases in between. This CDR3 reads CSVEDLSDEQFF. The CDR3 bases are TGCAGCGTTGAAGATTTGAGTGATGAGCAGTTCTTC.

This clone was detected a few times. The V gene is TRBV7-9, the J gene TRBJ2-7; no clear D gene. CDR3 length: 13 amino acids. CDR1 and CDR2 from the germline V gene are SEHNR and FQNEAQ (reference sequence). Trimming cost V 5 bases and J 3 bases, with 11 bases left between them. The CDR3 loop reads CASSPQTHYEQYF. The CDR3 region has the DNA TGTGCCAGCAGCCCACAGACCCACTACGAGCAGTACTTC.